Following are 32 T cell receptor beta chains from one sample sequenced in a study of CD4 T cells in relation to SARS-CoV-2 and coronaviruses (dated by TCRdb to about 2021). Library prep was done by the immunoSEQ multiplex PCR assay. As stored in TCRdb, this immuneACCESS dataset retains in-frame rearrangements with V and J assigned. A fraction of the clones does not appear; measured against another copy, unresolved V genes explain less than half of the discrepancy, and the remainder lacks a known reason. The sample table lists 25,000 to 30,000 clones, about 70% of them with a count of one. The ten most abundant clones make up around 25% of the sample. Antigen specificity for these receptors is unknown. CD4+ T cells from unexposed donors were collected before the COVID-19 pandemic (2011-2018). After 10 days of culture, CD4+ T cells were isolated with the EasySep CD4+ T cell isolation kit. Sequencing input: CD4+ T cells from PBMCs, cultured in vitro. These receptors all come from a human donor in good health.

This clone is categorized as medium-sized. V gene TRBV7-2 combines with J gene TRBJ1-3; D not certain. CDR3 length: 15 amino acids. Trimming removed 1 base from V and 0 bases from J, with 7 bases in between. From germline, CDR1 is SGHTA and CDR2 FQGNSA. CDR3 DNA: TGTGCCAGCAGCTTAGGGATTCACTCTGGAAACACCATATATTTT. It specifies CASSLGIHSGNTIYF.

This chain uses TRBV3-1 (or the pseudogene TRBV3-2) with TRBJ1-6, with 7 nucleotides matching TRBD1. V lost 0 bases and J lost 7; bases outside the gene matches: 3. This CDR3 is built from 15 residues. Germline V gives CDR1 LGHDT, CDR2 YNNKEL (reference sequence). The CDR3 is CASSQEGGVNSPLHF. The CDR3 region has the DNA TGTGCCAGCAGCCAAGAAGGGGGCGTAAATTCACCCCTCCACTTT.

This chain joins TRBV6-6 and TRBJ1-1; no definite D call. The CDR3 is 12 residues long. V was trimmed by 6 bases and J by 9 bases, leaving 14 bases between them. Germline V gene lookup returns CDR1 MNHNY and CDR2 SVGAGI (reference sequence). CDR3 DNA sequence: TGTGCCAGCAGCCCCACACGGCCCAAAGCTTTCTTT. Its protein product is CASSPTRPKAFF.

J is TRBJ1-3 and V is TRBV7-8; D is uncertain. Germline CDR1 is SGHVS and CDR2 is FQNEAQ. Between the trimmed V and J ends, which lost 2 bases and 4 bases, there was a span of 12 bases. CDR3 size: 15 residues. In nucleotides, the CDR3 is TGTGCCAGCAGCTTAAGGGTCCGGGCCGGAAACACCATATATTTT. Its translation: CASSLRVRAGNTIYF.

The chain uses TRBV28 and TRBJ1-5; weak D call: TRBD1 (5 bases). V dropped 10 bases and J dropped 4 bases, with 14 bases sitting between them. Germline V CDR1 and CDR2: MDHEN, SYDVKM. CDR3 length equals 13 residues. The CDR3 DNA follows: TGTGCCACCTTCCCCAGGGCGAATCAGCCCCAGCATTTT. Its protein product is CATFPRANQPQHF. The full variable domain, in which reference TRBV28 and TRBJ1-5 provide the parts outside the CDR3, is DVKVTQSSRYLVKRTGEKVFLECVQDMDHENMFWYRQDPGLGLRLIYFSYDVKMKEKGDIPEGYSVSREKKERFSLILESASTNQTSMYLCATFPRANQPQHFGDGTRLSIL.

The rearrangement uses TRBV2 and TRBJ1-6; D may be TRBD1 (5 bases). There are 15 residues in the CDR3. V lost 3 bases to trimming and J lost 9 bases, with 15 bases between them. The germline V gene has CDR1 SNHLY and CDR2 FYNNEI. CDR3 in amino acids: CASSDGAGYRSPLHF. CDR3 DNA: TGTGCCAGCAGTGACGGGGCAGGTTATCGTTCACCCCTCCACTTT.

This clone showed up just a few times. J is TRBJ2-2 and V is TRBV27, with D uncertain. CDR1 is MNHEY and CDR2 is SMNVEV in the germline V gene (reference sequence). V was trimmed by 3 bases and J by 8 bases, leaving 10 bases between them. This CDR3 comprises 13 residues. In DNA, the CDR3 is TGTGCCAGCAGTTTTTTAGCATCGGGGGAGCTGTTTTTT. Translation gives CASSFLASGELFF.

The V call is TRBV7-9, the J call TRBJ2-2, with 7 bases fitting TRBD1. The CDR3 sequence is 14 residues long. The V gene end was trimmed by 6 bases and the J gene end by 4 bases; junction bases not matched to a gene: 5. Germline-derived CDR1 and CDR2 are SEHNR and FQNEAQ (reference sequence). The CDR3 protein is CASSWDRVTGELFF. The CDR3 DNA follows: TGTGCCAGCAGTTGGGACAGAGTCACCGGGGAGCTGTTTTTT.

V usage is TRBV10-1 and J usage is TRBJ2-5, with TRBD2 as a possible D gene (5 bases). V dropped 6 bases and J dropped 2 bases, with 16 bases sitting between them. The CDR3 runs to 15 residues. Germline V lookup: CDR1 WNHNN, CDR2 SYGVQD (reference sequence). CDR3 amino acids: CASSPGMTGQETQYF. CDR3 DNA: TGCGCCAGCAGCCCCGGGATGACTGGTCAAGAGACCCAGTACTTC.

The V and J genes are TRBV10-3 and TRBJ2-7; D uncertain. V was clipped by 8 bases and J by 3 bases, with 11 bases between them. This CDR3 is 12 amino acids long. The germline V gene encodes CDR1 ENHRY and CDR2 SYGVKD. The CDR3 bases are TGTGCCATCGGCGCCGGATACTACGAGCAGTACTTC. It encodes CAIGAGYYEQYF.

The V and J genes are TRBV4-1 and TRBJ1-4, with D hard to call. Germline-derived CDR1 and CDR2 are MGHRA and YSYEKL. Trimming left V 8 bases short and J 4 bases short, with 11 bases between. This CDR3 region has 13 residues. As DNA, the CDR3 is TGCGCCAGCTCGACGGTACTTAATGAAAAACTGTTTTTT. Amino acids: CASSTVLNEKLFF.

The V and J genes are TRBV6-5 and TRBJ2-7; 9 bases match TRBD1. J was trimmed by 3 bases and V by 0 bases; bases with no gene match: 0. Germline V lookup: CDR1 MNHEY, CDR2 SVGAGI. The CDR3 totals 14 residues. The CDR3 nucleotides read TGTGCCAGCAGTTACTCGGACAGGGGCTACGAGCAGTACTTC. Its translation: CASSYSDRGYEQYF.

The chain uses TRBV2 and TRBJ2-4; no firm D call. The CDR3 consists of 15 residues. The germline V gene has CDR1 SNHLY and CDR2 FYNNEI. Trimming pared 3 bases from V and 0 bases from J, leaving 9 bases between. CDR3 protein: CASSDLDLAKNIQYF. Written as DNA, the CDR3 is TGTGCCAGCAGTGACCTGGACCTAGCCAAAAACATTCAGTACTTC.

This chain links TRBV3-1 (or the pseudogene TRBV3-2) with TRBJ2-3, with 10 bases lining up with TRBD2. This CDR3 is 17 amino acids long. The ends lost 0 bases at V and 1 base at J; junction bases unmatched: 4. The germline V gene has CDR1 LGHDT and CDR2 YNNKEL (reference sequence). The CDR3 DNA sequence: TGTGCCAGCAGCCAAGATCGGCTAGCGGGGGGCACAGATACGCAGTATTTT. Translated, it gives CASSQDRLAGGTDTQYF.

The table lists this clone with a count of one. The chain carries TRBV7-3 and TRBJ1-2, with 7 bases matching TRBD1. V lost 5 bases and J lost 5; bases outside the gene matches: 8. Germline V lookup: CDR1 SGHTA, CDR2 FQGTGA. This CDR3 has 14 amino acids. CDR3 DNA sequence: TGTGCCAGCAGCCCGACTGGGACAGTTTATGGCTACACCTTC. Translating gives CASSPTGTVYGYTF.

This rearrangement joins TRBV14 to TRBJ2-7; no definite D call. Per germline, CDR1 SGHDN and CDR2 FVKESK. Trimming took 1 base from V and 3 from J, leaving 10 bases between them. The CDR3 contains 14 residues. This chain's CDR3 is CASSQAGLIYEQYF. Written as DNA, the CDR3 is TGTGCCAGCAGCCAAGCGGGCCTGATCTACGAGCAGTACTTC. Based on the CDR3 plus reference TRBV14 and TRBJ2-7, the full variable domain is EAGVTQFPSHSVIEKGQTVTLRCDPISGHDNLYWYRRVMGKEIKFLLHFVKESKQDESGMPNNRFLAERTGGTYSTLKVQPAELEDSGVYFCASSQAGLIYEQYFGPGTRLTVT.

The chain uses TRBV10-3 and TRBJ2-1, with 14 positions matching TRBD2. Germline assignment: CDR1 ENHRY and CDR2 SYGVKD. Germline trimming cut 3 bases from V and 6 bases from J; bases unmatched to any gene: 10. This CDR3 contains 18 residues. The CDR3 reads CAISEGVGTSGSTNEQFF. The DNA for the CDR3 is TGTGCCATCAGTGAAGGGGTTGGGACTAGCGGGAGTACCAATGAGCAGTTCTTC.

The rearrangement joins TRBV18 to TRBJ1-2; possibly TRBD1 for D (5 bases). Germline-derived CDR1 and CDR2 are KGHSH and LQKENI. Trimming pared 3 bases from V and 8 bases from J, leaving 16 bases between. The CDR3 is 14 residues long. The CDR3 is CASSPLPGPGGYTF. As DNA, the CDR3 is TGTGCCAGCTCACCTCTTCCGGGGCCAGGGGGCTACACCTTC.

This clone occurred a few times. The CDR3 DNA reads TGTGCCAGCAGTGCTAGCGGGGGGAACACCGGGGAGCTGTTTTTT. This encodes CASSASGGNTGELFF. The chain employs TRBV2 and TRBJ2-2; TRBD2 agrees at 10 bases. J was trimmed by 1 base and V by 4 bases; bases with no gene match: 0. The CDR3 runs 15 residues. Germline CDR1 and CDR2: SNHLY and FYNNEI.

This chain links TRBV6-5 with TRBJ2-5, with 8 bases identical to TRBD1. Germline values: CDR1 MNHEY, CDR2 SVGAGI. The CDR3 is made up of 13 amino acids. V lost 7 bases and J lost 5; bases outside the gene matches: 6. CDR3 sequence reads: CASINRGSETQYF. The CDR3 nucleotides are TGTGCCAGCATCAACAGGGGGTCTGAGACCCAGTACTTC.

This chain uses TRBV6-5 with TRBJ1-1; 8 nucleotides agree with TRBD1. The CDR3 has 13 residues. Germline V CDR1 and CDR2: MNHEY, SVGAGI. V was pared by 6 bases and J by 4 bases, with 4 bases of the junction left unmatched. The CDR3 DNA sequence: TGTGCCAGCAGCACCGACAGGGGCACTGAAGCTTTCTTT. This sequence encodes CASSTDRGTEAFF.

The chain recombines TRBV11-2 with TRBJ2-3, with D possibly being TRBD1 (6 bases). The CDR3 sequence is 13 residues long. V was clipped by 6 bases and J by 6 bases, with 13 bases between them. Germline CDR1 reads SGHAT; CDR2 reads FQNNGV. CDR3 DNA: TGTGCCAGCAGTTACGGACAGAGGGATACGCAGTATTTT. It codes for CASSYGQRDTQYF.

Details on this clone: The junction does not match germline at one end; this may be a read error. This chain links TRBV12-5 with TRBJ2-7; TRBD1 matches at 8 bases. CDR1 is LGHNT, CDR2 FRNRAP, per germline. The CDR3 is 15 residues long. The CDR3 region has the DNA TGTGCTAGTGGTTTGGGCCAGGGACAGGAGTTTACGAGCATCTTC. It yields the protein CASGLGQGQEFTSIF.

The chain has TRBV24-1 and TRBJ1-2; TRBD1 matches 7 bases. The V and J ends lost 3 bases and 6 bases, in that order; junction bases with no gene match: 0. CDR1 is KGHDR, CDR2 SFDVKD, per germline. This CDR3 region has 12 residues. DNA of the CDR3: TGTGCCACCAGTGATACAGGGGATGGCTACACCTTC. This gives the protein CATSDTGDGYTF.

This sequence joins TRBV9 and TRBJ2-1; 8 bases are a match to TRBD2. The CDR3 is made up of 15 amino acids. The V gene end was trimmed by 2 bases and the J gene end by 4 bases; junction bases not matched to a gene: 5. Germline values: CDR1 SGDLS, CDR2 YYNGEE. Here the CDR3 reads CASSVESGGYNEQFF. The CDR3 DNA reads TGTGCCAGCAGCGTCGAGAGCGGGGGATACAATGAGCAGTTCTTC.

This chain links TRBV5-1 with TRBJ2-1, with TRBD2 identical over 11 bases. CDR3 size: 18 residues. Trimming took 6 bases from V and 6 from J; bases not matched to a gene: 17. Per germline, CDR1 SGHRS and CDR2 YFSETQ. This CDR3 reads CASTLPTSGGWIRNEQFF. CDR3 bases: TGCGCCAGCACCCTACCAACTAGCGGGGGCTGGATCCGCAATGAGCAGTTCTTC.

The chain uses TRBV29-1 and TRBJ1-1; D gene uncertain. Germline values: CDR1 SQVTM, CDR2 ANQGSEA. The CDR3 is 12 residues long. V lost 3 bases, J lost 1 base, and 6 bases lay in between. The CDR3 DNA reads TGCAGCGTTGAGGTCCAGAACACTGAAGCTTTCTTT. It translates to CSVEVQNTEAFF.

V usage is TRBV30 and J usage is TRBJ2-1; 11 bases fit TRBD2. Germline assignment: CDR1 GTSNPN and CDR2 SVGIG (reference sequence). The CDR3 totals 13 residues. V lost 5 bases, J lost 11 bases, and 8 bases stayed unmatched. CDR3 nucleotide sequence: TGTGCCTGGGGGACTAGCGGAAGCGGAAAGCAGTTCTTC. This codes for CAWGTSGSGKQFF. Combining the CDR3 with reference TRBV30 and TRBJ2-1 gives the whole variable domain SQTIHQWPATLVQPVGSPLSLECTVEGTSNPNLYWYRQAAGRGLQLLFYSVGIGQISSEVPQNLSASRPQDRQFILSSKKLLLSDSGFYLCAWGTSGSGKQFFGPGTRLTVL.

The chain couples TRBV12-3 or TRBV12-4 to TRBJ1-1; TRBD1 agrees at 9 bases. With 7 bases clipped from V and 10 bases from J, the junction kept 7 bases outside the gene matches. The CDR3 sequence is 12 residues long. The CDR3 bases are TGTGCCAGCACCACAGCGGGACAGGGAGCTTTCTTT. Residues: CASTTAGQGAFF.

This chain connects TRBV21-1 to TRBJ2-1. TRBV21-1 has pseudogene status. The CDR3 totals 16 residues. This CDR3 is CASSKVGRRVYNEQFF. DNA for the CDR3: TGTGCCAGCAGCAAAGTCGGACGCCGCGTCTACAATGAGCAGTTCTTC.

The chain is built from TRBV11-2 and TRBJ1-4; possible D gene TRBD1, 6 bases. V was clipped by 4 bases and J by 16 bases, with 16 bases between them. The CDR3 loop spans 12 amino acids. CDR1 is SGHAT, CDR2 FQNNGV, per germline. Written as DNA, the CDR3 is TGTGCCAGCAGCTCGGGGGGCGCGGCGAGGTTTTTT. The encoded protein is CASSSGGAARFF.

The chain uses TRBV6-5 and TRBJ1-6; D is uncertain. This CDR3 region has 13 residues. V lost 5 bases and J lost 0, with 2 bases in between. Germline V CDR1 and CDR2: MNHEY, SVGAGI. The CDR3 DNA reads as TGTGCCAGCAGTAGCTCCTATAATTCACCCCTCCACTTT. It encodes CASSSSYNSPLHF.